This T cell receptor (beta chain) was sequenced for a study of cytomegalovirus exposure and HLA in healthy donors (dated by TCRdb to about 2017). For the study in its entirety: An earlier analysis of several hundred of the donors reported approximately 270 Gb of sequence data and more than 90 million unique TCR beta sequences from about 179 million T cells. Roughly five DR-DQ haplotypes were treated as single units for association and clustering because of strong linkage in the cohort. Among roughly 400 genotyped donors of the cohort, an average of around 240,000 unique TCR beta nucleotide sequences were sequenced per donor, about a sixth of them non-productive. To decide whether each TCR beta V gene segment behaved as functional or pseudogenic, an earlier analysis of nearly 600 of the donors relied on high-throughput TCR beta sequencing. An early release that covered roughly 600 HLA-typed donors contained 300 to 350 gigabases of sequencing data and around 80 million unique TCR sequences. Donor age, sex, ethnicity and CMV serostatus were compiled alongside the repertoire data. The study profiled the T cell repertoires of 550 to 700 subjects by immunosequencing and related them to cytomegalovirus serostatus. All discovery cohort repertoires had been generated on a single sequencing platform. The study aimed to test whether cataloging public T cell receptors could reveal signatures of past pathogen exposure. Of the roughly 400 genotyped donors, 70% to 90% were placed in the genetic ancestry cluster associated with self-reported Caucasian donors. HLA typing included class I and class II loci at four-digit resolution. Typing coverage varied by locus: about 620-630 donors for A, B, C, DRB1 and DQB1; under 550 for DQA1; nearly 610 for DPA1; approximately 490 for DPB1. Genome-wide SNP genotypes for about 65% of the 666 donors were used in a later genetic analysis, which treated that subset as a discovery cohort. A separate validation cohort of roughly 130 different subjects was used in addition to the approximately 700-subject first cohort. Rather than drawing on any new phenotypic data, the later analysis identified candidate immune exposures from TCR beta sequences and the way those sequences occurred across donors. To study patterns of TCR occurrence, a later analysis re-analyzed previously published TCR beta repertoires from 666 donors and added high-resolution HLA genotyping. To predict cytomegalovirus infection status, the study brought together high-throughput TCR immunosequencing, statistical association of individual TCRs with disease status, and machine learning.

The library was produced with the immunoSEQ multiplex PCR assay. The multiplex PCR relied on a mix of 60 forward primers for TCR Vbeta segments and 13 reverse primers for TCR Jbeta segments. The CDR3 region of rearranged TCR beta genes was amplified from genomic DNA by a multiplex PCR assay. Amplified TCR beta libraries were sequenced as 87-base-pair reads on the Illumina HiSeq System. In the original analysis: A later analysis tallied 80 million to 95 million unique TCR beta chains across the 640 or so repertoires, and around 9.9 million of those chains were shared by two or more donors. Raw reads were error-corrected and collapsed into unique sequences by a nearest-neighbor algorithm in which closely related sequences were merged to remove PCR and sequencing errors. CDR3 sequences were aligned to IMGT reference sequences to assign V, D and J gene segments. For a sequence to be retained, at least a six-nucleotide match to both a V gene segment and a J gene segment was required. Rearrangements were classified as productive when the CDR3 lacked stop codons and remained in frame with V and J, and all other rearrangements were classified as non-productive. CDR3 was defined according to IMGT convention as the region running from the second conserved V-encoded cysteine to the conserved J-encoded phenylalanine. Sequences without an unambiguous match to a single V gene segment were excluded from the earlier analysis of almost 600 of the donors. In an earlier analysis of some 590 of the donors, V segments were called functional above 56.7% productive rearrangements and were called segregating when the between-donor standard deviation exceeded 5%. A statistical classification framework was built to diagnose cytomegalovirus status from the catalog of TCR beta chain sequences. In a later analysis, V and J genes were assigned by comparing TCR nucleotide sequences against IMGT/GENE-DB human TR gene sequences. A later analysis assigned CDR3 sequences and most-parsimonious VDJ recombination scenarios with the TCRdist pipeline. In a later analysis, every TCR beta chain was defined by the combination of its CDR3 amino acid sequence and its V-gene family, and reads without a unique V-gene family were dropped. In a later analysis, around 600 highly shared, low-generation-probability nucleotide sequences were removed to address suspected cross-contamination and a sequencing artifact. For each public chain, a later analysis derived a clonal expansion index from normalized ranks of inferred template counts within each repertoire. In a later analysis, generation probabilities were computed using a VDJ recombination model fitted to out-of-frame rearrangements, and the results were checked against IGoR. In a later analysis, TCR-TCR, TCR-HLA and TCR-CMV co-occurrence was scored with hypergeometric tests, and a repertoire-size bias correction was applied to TCR pairs. A later analysis estimated false discovery rates by permuting HLA or CMV assignments 20 times. In a later analysis, co-occurring TCRs were grouped with DBSCAN, and TCRdist sequence similarity was added when clustering was performed within HLA-allele-positive subsets. Co-occurrence clustering excluded repertoires with fewer than 30,000 or more than 120,000 public chains, plus five with anomalous nucleotide sharing. TCRdb's version of the immuneACCESS table is confined to in-frame rearrangements and falls short of the full clone set. An unresolved V gene accounts for under half of the shortfall where checked; the remainder is of unknown origin. For V, J and clone size, that table is used; D and trimming come from the DNA. The sample records about 210,000 clones, about four fifths of which are singletons. The top ten clonotypes cover more than 8.5% of the sample.

This clone was detected only once. This receptor's antigen is unknown. The record has no base qualities; no much larger clone is one base away. The germline V gene gives CDR1 as SGHTA and CDR2 as FQGNSA. Its CDR3 holds 14 amino acids, cysteine through phenylalanine. The CDR3 DNA has 42 bases and is translated from base 1. V is pared back by 1 base and J by 2 bases, with 8 bases lying between the germline termini. The cohort comprised around 690 healthy bone marrow donors. At the time of sampling, every cohort member was nominally healthy, though immune exposures that went unrecorded were likely present. The donor tested CMV seropositive and was one of the 289 seropositive cohort members. A peripheral blood sample was collected from each donor, and TCR beta sequencing was performed on peripheral blood mononuclear cells. Genomic DNA extraction from the blood cell samples was performed with the Qiagen DNeasy Blood Extraction Kit.

Summary of the overall study and its limitations: An association between a missense DCLRE1C variant and V-gene and J-gene trimming of TCR beta chains was found in a later genetic analysis and replicated in an independent cohort. Several of the top co-occurrence clusters appeared to be linked to parvovirus B19, influenza, CMV and Epstein-Barr virus, according to a later analysis. A later genetic analysis reported fewer N-insertions in productive TCRs among donors in an Asian-associated ancestry cluster than the approximately 670-donor mean. For the cohort, immune exposure information was limited to CMV serostatus. The study gave a list of about 150 TCR beta chains associated with cytomegalovirus. In both the original and validation cohorts, the classifier was reported to diagnose cytomegalovirus status with high specificity and sensitivity. The 87-base-pair reads could not distinguish some IMGT-functional V segments, including TRBV6-2 and TRBV6-3, so those segments were excluded. Specific HLA alleles were associated with 16,951 TCR beta sequences at a false discovery rate of 0.05 in a later analysis. Because HLA typing was missing for some donors at each locus, association tests included only the typed subset. In a later analysis, the rate of TCR association differed among HLA loci, with DRB1 alleles having the most associated TCRs and HLA-C alleles having the fewest. Three of the identified cytomegalovirus-associated TCR beta chains were confirmed in vitro to be specific for cytomegalovirus antigens. Over 15 rarely observed V segments, including chromosome 9 orphons, were excluded from the earlier analysis of some 590 of the donors because counts were too low. Compared with equally common non-associated chains, HLA-associated TCR beta chains in a later analysis were more clonally expanded and had lower generation probabilities. A further reported finding was that TCR beta sequences accurately predicted the HLA-A and HLA-B alleles for most subjects in the first cohort. In this cohort, only TCR beta chains were sequenced, and detectable features were limited by the absence of alpha or paired-chain data. A cluster of highly shared sequence variants was judged likely to represent a technical artifact of the sequencing pipeline. Presence/absence analyses assumed roughly uniform sequencing depth across donors, an assumption that may not hold. While some public TCRs were present in many individuals, most TCR sequences turned up only very rarely across donors. It was suggested by the authors that the approach could potentially be generalized to other disease states and immunological phenotypes. Correlated functional status among segregating V segments might be attributable to linkage disequilibrium, but an unknown experimental factor could not be ruled out. A later analysis found that most CMV-associated TCR beta chains appeared HLA-restricted, with HLA associations seemingly driven largely by CMV exposure. Assigning TCR associations to individual alleles was difficult when HLA alleles, especially DR and DQ, strongly co-occurred. In an earlier analysis of some 500 of the donors, most TCR beta V segments were observed in productive rearrangements about 87% or about 30% of the time, broadly matching IMGT annotations.

The sequencing sample was made of PBMCs. The chain is assembled from TRBV7-2 and TRBJ2-5; the D gene is not confidently resolved. This TCR derives from a woman in her 50s in good health and CMV-seropositive. The CDR3 amino acid sequence is: CASSLVTGQETQYF. The DNA sequence follows: TGTGCCAGCAGCTTAGTGACCGGGCAAGAGACCCAGTACTTC.